What follows are 7 T cell receptor beta chains derived from one specimen sequenced in a study of T-cell reconstitution after alpha-beta-depleted transplantation in children. A TCRbeta library incorporating unique molecular identifiers was prepared. MiXCR was run by TCRdb on the PCR reads, yielding one entry per CDR3 protein. The table shows approximately 240,000 distinct CDR3 sequences, with roughly 10% occurring only once. Sample: PBMCs, taken before TCRalphabeta/CD19-depleted stem cell transplant. These receptors all come from a child younger than two with acute myeloid leukemia, due to receive a stem cell transplant.

With regard to this clonotype: One junction end does not reproduce the germline sequence, and a read error may be involved. J is TRBJ2-3 and V is TRBV20-1, with D possibly matching TRBD2 (5 bases). There are 13 residues in the CDR3. Germline assignment: CDR1 DFQATT and CDR2 SNEGSKA (reference sequence). DNA of the CDR3: TGCAGAGCTAGACTAACGGGCACAGATACGCAGTATTTT. Its translation: CRARLTGTDTQYF.

V and J are TRBV20-1 and TRBJ1-1; D uncertain. The CDR3 runs 11 residues. Trimming shortened V by 3 bases and J by 11 bases, and 13 bases separated the two germline ends. CDR1 and CDR2 (germline): DFQATT, SNEGSKA (reference sequence). The CDR3 here is CSARQASRAFF. The CDR3 DNA follows: TGCAGTGCTAGGCAGGCCTCGAGGGCTTTCTTT.

This clonotype was observed a few times. The chain has TRBV19 and TRBJ2-3, with D uncertain. The CDR3 has 13 amino acids. Germline V gives CDR1 LNHDA, CDR2 SQIVND (reference sequence). Trimming took 4 bases from V and 12 from J, leaving 17 bases between them. This CDR3 reads CASSTTAPELQYF. The CDR3 DNA follows: TGTGCCAGTAGTACAACCGCACCGGAACTCCAGTATTTT.

This clonotype was counted many times. The CDR3 DNA is TGTGCCAGCAGTTTCCGGCCGAAAATTAGCGGGGAGCTGTTTTTT. Protein product: CASSFRPKISGELFF. The gene calls are TRBV12-3 or TRBV12-4 and TRBJ2-2, with unresolved D. This CDR3 contains 15 residues. With 3 bases removed from V and 7 bases from J, the gap between germline ends came to 15 bases.

This clonotype was detected ten times or more. J is TRBJ2-6 and V is TRBV12-3 or TRBV12-4, with D perhaps matching TRBD2 (6 bases). V was shortened by 2 bases and J by 2 bases, with 7 bases between the two germline ends. The CDR3 is 15 residues long. The CDR3 sequence is CASSLWGAGANVLTF. In nucleotides, the CDR3 is TGTGCCAGCAGTTTATGGGGGGCTGGGGCCAACGTCCTGACTTTC.

The sample holds many counts of this clonotype. The chain links TRBV10-3 to TRBJ2-7; TRBD1 is a possible D gene (6 bases). There are 12 residues in the CDR3. The V end was cut by 5 bases, the J end by 7 bases, with 12 bases between. Germline V gene sequence: CDR1 ENHRY, CDR2 SYGVKD. CDR3 in DNA: TGTGCCATCAGTAGGACAGCTTCAGAGCAGTACTTC. Its translation is CAISRTASEQYF.

This clonotype was seen ten or more times. The chain uses TRBV25-1 and TRBJ2-1; tentative D call: TRBD2 (5 bases). Germline CDR1 MGHDK, CDR2 SYGVNS. The CDR3 is made up of 14 amino acids. V shed 0 bases and J shed 10 bases, with 13 bases lying between them. The DNA for the CDR3 is TGTGCCAGCAGTGAATATCAAGCCCCGGGGGAGCAGTTCTTC. Protein product: CASSEYQAPGEQFF.